Described below is a single TCR beta chain sequence and its context. This record belongs to a study of blood T cell repertoires in COVID-19. Study context: Italy, Spain and the United States were the sources of the convalescent and acute COVID-19 samples. In each case, the material was cDNA or gDNA derived from T cells, B-cell-depleted T cells, or PBMCs.

In the study's own analysis: Amplification of reference gene primers was used by the study to estimate nucleated cell counts. The repertoire was sequenced with immunoSEQ multiplex PCR; TCRdb's copy has only in-frame clones and lacks some. V, J and clone size are taken as reported in that table, and D and trimming were inferred from the DNA itself. The data contain roughly 45,000 clones, about 84% of them singletons. Trimming took 4 bases from V and 4 from J, leaving 14 bases between them. Germline V CDR1 and CDR2: SGHDT, YYEEEE. This CDR3 is 14 amino acids long. Sequencing was done on a sample of peripheral blood. The TCR originated in an older woman with acute or convalescent COVID-19. V is TRBV5-6 and J is TRBJ1-2; perhaps TRBD1 as D (6 bases). The CDR3 reads CASSEGHFPYGYTF. CDR3 DNA sequence: TGTGCCAGCAGCGAGGGACATTTCCCCTATGGCTACACCTTC.